This passage covers 8 T cell receptor beta chains from one sample sequenced in a study of T cell responses to AZD1222 COVID-19 vaccine. Profiled with immunoSEQ multiplex PCR; TCRdb holds only in-frame clones, not every one. In the table there are tens of thousands of clones, roughly 91% of which are singletons. The sample in question was peripheral blood, obtained 28 days after the second AZD1222 dose. All receptors derive from an adult who received the AZD1222 COVID-19 vaccine.

The chain links TRBV19 to TRBJ1-2; weak D call: TRBD1 (5 bases). V was clipped by 3 bases and J by 8 bases, with 10 bases between them. This CDR3 has 12 residues. Germline V gene lookup returns CDR1 LNHDA and CDR2 SQIVND (reference sequence). DNA of the CDR3: TGTGCCAGTAGTATTAAGGGGCGAGGCTACACCTTC. Translated, it gives CASSIKGRGYTF.

This chain links TRBV10-3 with TRBJ1-1, with a tentative D call TRBD1 (6 bases). Germline lookup yields CDR1 ENHRY and CDR2 SYGVKD. The CDR3 is 15 amino acids. Trimming shortened V by 10 bases and J by 10 bases, and 28 bases separated the two germline ends. CDR3 nucleotides: TGTGCCACTGGTGGCAGGGGAGGAGATAACTCACGAGCTTTCTTT. Translation gives CATGGRGGDNSRAFF.

A single count supports this clone. The chain uses TRBV4-1 and TRBJ1-2; D possibly corresponds to TRBD1 (5 bases). There are 16 residues in the CDR3. Trimming left V 1 base short and J 1 base short, with 13 bases between. Per germline, CDR1 MGHRA and CDR2 YSYEKL. The CDR3 region is CASSQVGGEVNYGYTF. CDR3 in DNA: TGCGCCAGCAGCCAAGTCGGGGGGGAAGTTAACTATGGCTACACCTTC.

This chain connects TRBV4-1 to TRBJ2-1; TRBD2 agrees at 12 bases. The V and J ends lost 0 bases and 5 bases, in that order; junction bases with no gene match: 8. This CDR3 contains 18 residues. Germline CDR1 MGHRA, CDR2 YSYEKL. The chain's CDR3 is CASSQETLAGGPHNEQFF. For the CDR3, the DNA is TGCGCCAGCAGCCAAGAAACTCTAGCGGGGGGGCCCCACAATGAGCAGTTCTTC.

The rearrangement links TRBV27 to TRBJ1-5; no reliable D call. V was pared by 2 bases and J by 7 bases, with 9 bases between. The CDR3 has 13 amino acids. Germline V gives CDR1 MNHEY, CDR2 SMNVEV (reference sequence). Here the CDR3 DNA reads TGTGCCAGCAGTTTAGAGTTTGGGCAGCCCCAGCATTTT. Protein product: CASSLEFGQPQHF.

The chain links TRBV5-1 to TRBJ2-3; 7 positions agree with TRBD1. Trimming took 2 bases from V and 0 from J; bases not matched to a gene: 6. Looked up from germline, CDR1 is SGHRS and CDR2 is YFSETQ. The CDR3 is 16 residues long. CDR3 coding DNA: TGCGCCAGCAGCTTAGGTACAGGGGTTAGCACAGATACGCAGTATTTT. Translated, it gives CASSLGTGVSTDTQYF.

This clone was seen just once. CDR3 sequence: CASSRDIYNEQFF. CDR3 coding DNA: TGTGCCAGCAGTAGGGACATCTACAATGAGCAGTTCTTC. V and J are TRBV6-5 and TRBJ2-1, with D perhaps matching TRBD1 (6 bases). Germline CDR1 reads MNHEY; CDR2 reads SVGAGI. CDR3 length: 13 amino acids. The V gene lost 5 bases and the J gene lost 3 bases, with 8 bases spanning the gap.

The chain combines TRBV11-2 with TRBJ2-7; 12 bases are a match to TRBD1. The CDR3 is made up of 15 amino acids. The ends lost 5 bases at V and 5 bases at J; junction bases unmatched: 7. CDR1 and CDR2 (germline): SGHAT, FQNNGV. CDR3 sequence: CASSVRDRGRDEQYF. In DNA form, the CDR3 reads TGTGCCAGCAGCGTCCGGGACAGGGGGCGGGACGAGCAGTACTTC.